The source of this TCR beta chain is a study of PD-L1 blockade in urothelial cancer (dated by TCRdb to about 2017). A note on the overall study: All patients started therapy around 2014 and received atezolizumab 1,200 mg intravenously every 3 weeks. About 85% of the roughly 29 patients were identified as males with urothelial cancer of bladder origin, and a prior smoking history was reported by 18 of 29 patients. An ECOG performance status of 0 or 1 was recorded for the patients, and 0 to 3 prior chemotherapy regimens had been received by the patients. Blood samples were analyzed 3 weeks after the start of treatment (second dose) and 6 weeks after the start of treatment. Blood samples yielded a median of about 150,000 T cells and some 80,000 unique TCRs, with median clonality around 0.084. Somatic, immune and clinical correlates of response to PD-L1 blockade with atezolizumab in urothelial cancer were the focus of an exploratory multi-omic analysis. TCR sequencing covered pretreatment tumor samples and matched, serially collected peripheral blood taken before and after atezolizumab treatment. Progression-free survival longer than 6 months counted as durable clinical benefit, and TCR features were additionally tested against both progression-free and overall survival. Whole exome sequencing and RNA sequencing of pretreatment tumors were performed alongside TCR sequencing in the same patients. Under 10 patients reached durable clinical benefit, while 20 or so patients did not. Pretreatment blood TCR-seq was available for twenty-nine patients, at least one posttreatment blood collection was obtained for around 25 patients, and tumor TCR-seq was available for around 25 patients.

To estimate absolute template abundance from read counts, synthetic TCR analog templates were spiked into each PCR. TCRbeta CDR3 regions were amplified from genomic DNA with bias-controlled V and J gene primers using the immunoSEQ assay. Sequencing of rearranged TCRbeta segments was done at approximately 20X coverage. As for how the authors treated the data: Sequencing errors were corrected by clustering, and CDR3s were annotated against IMGT so that V, D and J genes could be assigned. Downstream analyses used only productive TCRbeta rearrangements, leaving out any out-of-frame or stop-codon sequences. To compute clonality, Shannon entropy was normalized by the log of the number of unique productive sequences and then subtracted from one. Fisher's exact test with Benjamini-Hochberg correction, at a threshold of adjusted p below 0.01, was used to find clones that differed between time points or between blood and tumor. TCRdb provides this immuneACCESS table in a form limited to in-frame rearrangements. Some clones are lacking; in checked studies, under half of them reflect an unresolved V gene, and why the rest are absent is not known. V, J and clone size were drawn from that table, and D and trimming were deduced from the DNA. The sample data list tens of thousands of clones, and more than 75% of these were observed just once. The top ten clones comprise 15% to 20% of the sample.

Of note for this clone: This receptor's antigen is unknown. No base quality information exists; no much larger clone differs at one position.

Its CDR3 holds 13 amino acids, cysteine through phenylalanine. The retained sequence is limited to the CDR3, 39 bases, with the frame set at the first base. V and J are truncated by 6 bases and 3 bases respectively, leaving an intervening sequence of 13 bases. From the germline V gene, CDR1 is SGHRS and CDR2 is YFSETQ. General study outcomes and caveats: Among patients with durable benefit, tumor-associated TCR clones showed greater expansion in peripheral blood 3 weeks after treatment started (n ≈ 20, p = 0.022). Because of the small sample size (n of about 30) and the many exploratory analyses performed, the results are intended to be regarded as hypothesis-generating. A pretreatment peripheral blood TCR clonality below the median was linked to improved progression-free and overall survival.

In the paper's terms, the time point label means: pretreatment peripheral blood. The cohort included some 30 patients with locally advanced or metastatic urothelial carcinoma who were treated at Memorial Sloan Kettering on a trial protocol. Peripheral blood mononuclear cells were collected pretreatment and during treatment, at between 1 and 8 total time points per patient. The Qiagen DNeasy Blood extraction kit was used to purify genomic DNA from total PBMCs and tumor samples. PBMCs were collected pretreatment and during treatment, and were isolated and stored as previously described. This clonotype originated in a man in his 60s with urothelial cancer. The source material was PBMCs, sampled around atezolizumab (anti-PD-L1) treatment. The chain couples TRBV5-1 to TRBJ2-7, and possibly TRBD1, on 7 matching bases. The DNA reads as follows: TGCGCCAGCAACTTCCAGGGGGGCTACGAGCAGTACTTC. It codes for CASNFQGGYEQYF.